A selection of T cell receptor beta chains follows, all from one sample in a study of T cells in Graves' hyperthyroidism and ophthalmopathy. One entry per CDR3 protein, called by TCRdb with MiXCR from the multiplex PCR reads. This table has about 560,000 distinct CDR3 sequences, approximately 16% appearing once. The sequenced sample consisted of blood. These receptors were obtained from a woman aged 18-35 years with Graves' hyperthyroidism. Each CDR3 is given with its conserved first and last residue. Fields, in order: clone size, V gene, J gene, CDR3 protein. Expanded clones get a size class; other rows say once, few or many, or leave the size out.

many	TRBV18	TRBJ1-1	CASSPWQNTEAFF
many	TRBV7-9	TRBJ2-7	CASSLEEPPYEQYF
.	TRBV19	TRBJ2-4	CASSIDLAGAKNIQYF
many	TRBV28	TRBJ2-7	CASRPYRGYYEQYF
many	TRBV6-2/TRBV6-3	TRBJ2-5	CASSYQGGTTSETQYF
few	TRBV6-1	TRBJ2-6	CASTLGGSGANVLTF
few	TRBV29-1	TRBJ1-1	CSSEENTEAFF
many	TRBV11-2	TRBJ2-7	CASSLNRGDSYEQYF
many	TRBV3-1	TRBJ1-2	CASSQLSTQGVVGYTF
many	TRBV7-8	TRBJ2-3	CASRSTDTQYF
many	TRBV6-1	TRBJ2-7	CASSRMGEAAGRLNEQYF
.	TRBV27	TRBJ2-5	CASGQAGGIETQYF
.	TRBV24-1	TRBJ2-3	CATSRTSDGTDTQYF
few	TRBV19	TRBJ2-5	CASNMGRPTETQYF
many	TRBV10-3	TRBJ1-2	CAISPWTGGGYGYTF